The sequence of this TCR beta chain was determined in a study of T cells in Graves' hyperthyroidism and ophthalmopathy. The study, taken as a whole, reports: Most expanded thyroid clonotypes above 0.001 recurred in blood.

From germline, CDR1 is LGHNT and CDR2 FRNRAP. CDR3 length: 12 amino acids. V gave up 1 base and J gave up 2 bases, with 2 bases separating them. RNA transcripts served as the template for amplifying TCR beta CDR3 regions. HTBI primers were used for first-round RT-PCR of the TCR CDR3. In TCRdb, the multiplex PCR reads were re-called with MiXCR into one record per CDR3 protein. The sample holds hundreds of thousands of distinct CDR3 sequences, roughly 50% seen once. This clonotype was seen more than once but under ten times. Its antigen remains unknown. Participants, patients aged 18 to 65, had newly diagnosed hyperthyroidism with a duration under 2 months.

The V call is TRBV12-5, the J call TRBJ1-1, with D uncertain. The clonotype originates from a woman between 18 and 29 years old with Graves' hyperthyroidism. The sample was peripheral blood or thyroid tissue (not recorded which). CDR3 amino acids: CASGLANTEAFF. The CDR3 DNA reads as TGTGCTAGTGGTTTGGCAAACACTGAAGCTTTCTTT.